What follows are 20 T cell receptor beta chains derived from one specimen sequenced in a study of shared clonotypes between healthy human individuals. Data came from immunoSEQ multiplex PCR; TCRdb stores just in-frame clones and leaves some out. The sample shows about 820,000 clones, about 92% of them seen only once. The naive CD8 population came from CD45RO-negative cells selected for CCR7, without terminally differentiated effector memory CD45RA+ cells. Sequencing input: naive CD8+ T cells sorted from blood. These receptors were collected from a man aged 25-45 years in good health.

This rearrangement joins TRBV27 to TRBJ2-7; TRBD2 is a possible D gene (6 bases). V lost 4 bases to trimming and J lost 2 bases, with 15 bases between them. Germline V gene sequence: CDR1 MNHEY, CDR2 SMNVEV (reference sequence). The CDR3 length is 15 residues. CDR3 loop: CASSSGASVTYEQYF. DNA for the CDR3: TGTGCCAGCAGTTCTGGGGCTAGCGTAACCTACGAGCAGTACTTC.

The chain joins TRBV28 to TRBJ1-1; D not certain. Germline loops: CDR1 MDHEN, CDR2 SYDVKM. The V and J ends lost 5 bases and 3 bases respectively, with 10 bases between them. This CDR3 is 13 amino acids long. The CDR3 DNA is TGTGCCAGCAGTGCCAACATATACACTGAAGCTTTCTTT. It codes for CASSANIYTEAFF.

This clone has only one observation. The chain joins TRBV28 to TRBJ1-5, with D tentatively TRBD1 (5 bases). The CDR3 spans 16 residues. V lost 3 bases to trimming and J lost 0 bases, with 12 bases between them. Germline CDR1 is MDHEN and CDR2 is SYDVKM. The CDR3 DNA reads as TGTGCCAGCAGTTTGTACGGGACGTATAGCAATCAGCCCCAGCATTTT. Its protein is CASSLYGTYSNQPQHF.

The chain couples TRBV30 to TRBJ2-7; tentatively, D is TRBD1 (6 bases). The CDR3 has 13 residues. V lost 6 bases, J lost 3 bases, and 15 bases lay in between. Germline CDR1 GTSNPN, CDR2 SVGIG (reference sequence). CDR3 DNA sequence: TGTGCCTGCGCCCGGGACATTAGCTACGAGCAGTACTTC. This translates into CACARDISYEQYF. The full variable domain, with the rest looked up from reference TRBV30 and TRBJ2-7, is SQTIHQWPATLVQPVGSPLSLECTVEGTSNPNLYWYRQAAGRGLQLLFYSVGIGQISSEVPQNLSASRPQDRQFILSSKKLLLSDSGFYLCACARDISYEQYFGPGTRLTVT.

The chain has TRBV7-8 and TRBJ1-1; a possible D gene is TRBD1 (6 bases). V was trimmed by 4 bases and J by 0 bases, leaving 18 bases between them. The length of the CDR3 is 17 residues. In germline, CDR1 is SGHVS, CDR2 FQNEAQ. The CDR3 here is CASSSGVGFSMNTEAFF. The DNA of the CDR3 is TGTGCCAGCAGCTCAGGGGTGGGCTTTTCTATGAACACTGAAGCTTTCTTT.

J is TRBJ2-7 and V is TRBV21-1; the tabulated D call, TRBD2, remains unverified against the DNA. TRBV21-1 is a pseudogene segment. The CDR3 is made up of 15 amino acids. CDR3 region: CASKGTSGRLDEQYF. The CDR3 DNA sequence: TGTGCCAGCAAGGGGACTAGCGGGAGATTGGACGAGCAGTACTTC.

V usage is TRBV5-1 and J usage is TRBJ1-2; D gene uncertain. The CDR3 has 17 residues. Deletions cut 5 bases from V and 0 bases from J, with 20 bases between. The germline V gene has CDR1 SGHRS and CDR2 YFSETQ. The CDR3 sequence: CASRALGTTEANYGYTF. The CDR3 DNA reads TGCGCCAGCAGAGCCCTGGGTACCACCGAAGCTAACTATGGCTACACCTTC.

This clone appeared once. The V gene is TRBV2, the J gene TRBJ2-1; TRBD1 might be the D (6 bases). The germline V and J ends were trimmed by 4 bases and 0 bases, with 13 bases remaining between them. Germline loops: CDR1 SNHLY, CDR2 FYNNEI. The CDR3 is made up of 16 amino acids. DNA of the CDR3: TGTGCCAGCAGTGGGGACGGACAGAGCTCCTACAATGAGCAGTTCTTC. Amino acids: CASSGDGQSSYNEQFF. Combining the CDR3 with reference TRBV2 and TRBJ2-1 gives the whole variable domain EPEVTQTPSHQVTQMGQEVILRCVPISNHLYFYWYRQILGQKVEFLVSFYNNEISEKSEIFDDQFSVERPDGSNFTLKIRSTKLEDSAMYFCASSGDGQSSYNEQFFGPGTRLTVL.

The V gene is TRBV4-2, the J gene TRBJ2-3; TRBD1 aligns across 7 bases. Unmatched junction bases numbered 12, after V lost 4 bases and J lost 2 bases. The CDR3 covers 17 residues. Per the germline V gene, CDR1 is LGHNA and CDR2 is YNFKEQ. CDR3 sequence reads: CASSLEVSGTVTDTQYF. The CDR3 region has the DNA TGTGCCAGCAGCCTCGAGGTGTCCGGGACAGTCACAGATACGCAGTATTTT.

The chain recombines TRBV2 with TRBJ1-4; 7 bases line up with TRBD1. Germline V gene lookup returns CDR1 SNHLY and CDR2 FYNNEI. The CDR3 is 13 residues long. The trim removed 8 bases at V and 8 bases at J, leaving 8 bases unmatched. CDR3 amino acids: CASLGQGGEKLFF. In nucleotides, the CDR3 is TGTGCCAGCCTCGGGCAGGGGGGAGAAAAACTGTTTTTT.

The CDR3 here is CASSPHGTGNNEQYF. The CDR3 nucleotides are TGTGCCAGCAGCCCCCACGGGACAGGGAACAACGAGCAGTACTTC. The gene calls are TRBV4-2 and TRBJ2-7; 9 bases map to TRBD1. The ends lost 4 bases at V and 5 bases at J; junction bases unmatched: 9. Looked up from germline, CDR1 is LGHNA and CDR2 is YNFKEQ. This CDR3 contains 15 residues.

This chain links TRBV27 with TRBJ2-7; tentatively, D is TRBD1 (5 bases). The CDR3 consists of 13 residues. Germline values: CDR1 MNHEY, CDR2 SMNVEV (reference sequence). The V and J ends lost 2 bases and 0 bases respectively, with 5 bases between them. The CDR3 sequence: CASSLGHSYEQYF. CDR3 nucleotides: TGTGCCAGCAGTTTAGGACACTCCTACGAGCAGTACTTC.

The chain couples TRBV4-3 to TRBJ1-4; D is uncertain. V shed 3 bases and J shed 2 bases, with 10 bases lying between them. CDR1 LGHNA and CDR2 YSLEER come from the germline V gene. The CDR3 is made up of 15 amino acids. This chain's CDR3 is CASSQSRRTNEKLFF. The CDR3 DNA sequence: TGCGCCAGCAGCCAGTCCCGGCGGACTAATGAAAAACTGTTTTTT.

The V and J genes are TRBV7-6 and TRBJ2-5; possibly TRBD1 for D (5 bases). The germline V gene has CDR1 SGHVS and CDR2 FNYEAQ. The CDR3 spans 18 residues. V was shortened by 1 base and J by 5 bases, with 23 bases between the two germline ends. CDR3 nucleotide sequence: TGTGCCAGCAGCTTAGTCCCAAGAGAGTCAAGGGGCCCGGAGACCCAGTACTTC. The encoded protein is CASSLVPRESRGPETQYF.

The sample holds one count of this clone. V usage is TRBV6-5 and J usage is TRBJ1-5; D not certain. The CDR3 covers 13 residues. Germline V gene sequence: CDR1 MNHEY, CDR2 SVGAGI. Trimming stripped 8 bases from V and 5 bases from J, with 13 bases between. The CDR3 loop is CASARAKHQPQHF. For the CDR3, the DNA is TGTGCCAGCGCTAGGGCGAAACATCAGCCCCAGCATTTT.

This chain uses TRBV27 with TRBJ1-2, with a possible D match to TRBD1 (6 bases). Germline CDR1 and CDR2: MNHEY and SMNVEV (reference sequence). Trimming stripped 0 bases from V and 2 bases from J, with 13 bases between. This CDR3 is built from 16 residues. CDR3 residues: CASSLSMGGLNYGYTF. Here the CDR3 DNA reads TGTGCCAGCAGTTTATCGATGGGGGGCCTAAACTATGGCTACACCTTC.

The chain links TRBV6-6 to TRBJ1-1; D is ambiguous. The length of the CDR3 is 15 residues. Germline values: CDR1 MNHNY, CDR2 SVGAGI (reference sequence). V was cut by 5 bases and J by 0 bases, with 13 bases left in between. The CDR3 DNA follows: TGTGCCAGCAGTGCGAACGGAATGATGAACACTGAAGCTTTCTTT. It is translated as CASSANGMMNTEAFF.

CDR3 loop: CASSLAGGWQTNTGELFF. The CDR3 bases are TGTGCCAGCAGCTTAGCGGGGGGATGGCAAACAAACACCGGGGAGCTGTTTTTT. The V and J genes are TRBV7-6 and TRBJ2-2; D may be TRBD2 (6 bases). V lost 0 bases and J lost 2, with 16 bases in between. The CDR3 length is 18 residues. Germline values: CDR1 SGHVS, CDR2 FNYEAQ.

The J gene is TRBJ1-1, the V gene TRBV7-2; possibly TRBD1 for D (5 bases). V lost 5 bases and J lost 0, with 16 bases in between. The CDR3 has 16 amino acids. Germline loops: CDR1 SGHTA, CDR2 FQGNSA. As DNA, the CDR3 is TGTGCCAGCAGCATACCAAGTGGACACATGAACACTGAAGCTTTCTTT. Translation: CASSIPSGHMNTEAFF.

This clone came up once. The chain is built from TRBV2 and TRBJ2-7; 12 positions match TRBD2. Trimming removed 5 bases from V and 3 bases from J; junction bases left unmatched: 2. The CDR3 is 14 amino acids. From germline, CDR1 is SNHLY and CDR2 FYNNEI. The CDR3 region has the DNA TGTGCCAGCAGTACGACTAGCGGGAGCTACGAGCAGTACTTC. This encodes CASSTTSGSYEQYF. Combining the CDR3 with reference TRBV2 and TRBJ2-7 gives the whole variable domain EPEVTQTPSHQVTQMGQEVILRCVPISNHLYFYWYRQILGQKVEFLVSFYNNEISEKSEIFDDQFSVERPDGSNFTLKIRSTKLEDSAMYFCASSTTSGSYEQYFGPGTRLTVT.